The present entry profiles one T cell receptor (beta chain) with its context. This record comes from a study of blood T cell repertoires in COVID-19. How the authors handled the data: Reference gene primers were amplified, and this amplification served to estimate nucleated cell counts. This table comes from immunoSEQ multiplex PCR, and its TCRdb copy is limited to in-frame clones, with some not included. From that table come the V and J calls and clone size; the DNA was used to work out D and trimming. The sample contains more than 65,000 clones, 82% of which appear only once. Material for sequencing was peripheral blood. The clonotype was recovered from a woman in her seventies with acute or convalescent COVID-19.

CDR3 protein: CASSQGSREGTEAFF. DNA for the CDR3: TGTGCCAGCAGCCAAGGTTCGAGGGAGGGCACTGAAGCTTTCTTT. This chain connects TRBV4-2 to TRBJ1-1; D call uncertain. There are 15 residues in the CDR3. Per germline, CDR1 LGHNA and CDR2 YNFKEQ. V lost 1 base, J lost 4 bases, and 13 bases lay in between.